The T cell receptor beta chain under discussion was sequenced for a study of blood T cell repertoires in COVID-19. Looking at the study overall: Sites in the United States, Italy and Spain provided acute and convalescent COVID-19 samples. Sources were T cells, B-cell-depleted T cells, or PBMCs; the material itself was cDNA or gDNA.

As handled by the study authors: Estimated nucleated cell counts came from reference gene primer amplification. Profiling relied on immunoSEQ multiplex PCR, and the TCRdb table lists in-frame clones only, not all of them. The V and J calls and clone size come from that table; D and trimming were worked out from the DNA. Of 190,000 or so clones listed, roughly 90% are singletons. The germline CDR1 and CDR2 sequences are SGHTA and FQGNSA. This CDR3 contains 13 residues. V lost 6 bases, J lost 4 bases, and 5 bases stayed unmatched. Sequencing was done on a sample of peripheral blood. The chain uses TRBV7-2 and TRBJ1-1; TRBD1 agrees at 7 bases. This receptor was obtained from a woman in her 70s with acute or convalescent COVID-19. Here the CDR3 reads CASSSQGSTEAFF. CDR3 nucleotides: TGTGCCAGCAGTTCACAGGGGAGCACTGAAGCTTTCTTT.